The 16 T cell receptor beta chains presented below share a single source sample, sequenced in a study of cytomegalovirus exposure and HLA in healthy donors. 13 Jbeta primers and 60 Vbeta primers were used for the PCR. Method: immunoSEQ multiplex PCR; TCRdb's copy keeps in-frame clones and lacks some. The sample lists 180,000 or so clones, around three quarters occurring once. Material: PBMCs. The origin of the receptors is a woman younger than 45 in good health and CMV-seronegative.

The chain couples TRBV6-5 to TRBJ1-2; D may be TRBD1 (5 bases). The CDR3 totals 13 residues. Trimming took off 7 bases at V and 3 bases at J, with 12 bases between the two ends. CDR1 and CDR2 (germline): MNHEY, SVGAGI. The chain's CDR3 is CASMAREDYGYTF. CDR3 DNA sequence: TGTGCCAGCATGGCCAGGGAAGACTATGGCTACACCTTC.

The rearrangement joins TRBV9 to TRBJ1-5; D uncertain. The CDR3 runs 14 residues. V was cut by 2 bases and J by 9 bases, with 15 bases left in between. Germline V gives CDR1 SGDLS, CDR2 YYNGEE. The DNA of the CDR3 is TGTGCCAGCAGCGTCGACACAGTGGAAGGGCCCCAGCATTTT. This gives the protein CASSVDTVEGPQHF.

The rearrangement uses TRBV2 and TRBJ2-5; D perhaps matches TRBD1 (5 bases). Germline lookup yields CDR1 SNHLY and CDR2 FYNNEI. The CDR3 extends over 15 amino acids. V was shortened by 7 bases and J by 3 bases, with 18 bases between the two germline ends. CDR3 region: CASTKTDNPKETQYF. The DNA for the CDR3 is TGTGCCAGCACCAAAACGGACAACCCCAAAGAGACCCAGTACTTC.

The gene calls are TRBV5-4 and TRBJ2-1, with D possibly TRBD2 on 5 matching bases. V was pared by 3 bases and J by 5 bases, with 9 bases between. This CDR3 has 13 amino acids. Germline V gene data show CDR1 as SGHNT and CDR2 as YYREEE (reference sequence). CDR3 DNA sequence: TGTGCCAGCAGCTCCGGGATTGACAATGAGCAGTTCTTC. This gives the protein CASSSGIDNEQFF.

This sequence joins TRBV6-5 and TRBJ2-5; TRBD2 aligns across 13 bases. V lost 6 bases and J lost 6; bases outside the gene matches: 4. The CDR3 consists of 14 residues. Germline assignment: CDR1 MNHEY and CDR2 SVGAGI. DNA for the CDR3: TGTGCCAGCAGCCGACTAGCGGGGGGTAAGACCCAGTACTTC. It specifies CASSRLAGGKTQYF.

V gene TRBV30 combines with J gene TRBJ1-3; TRBD1 agrees at 7 bases. This CDR3 is 17 amino acids long. In germline, CDR1 is GTSNPN, CDR2 SVGIG (reference sequence). The ends lost 1 base at V and 2 bases at J; junction bases unmatched: 11. The CDR3 DNA reads TGTGCCTGGAGTGATAAAATACAGGGGCTACCTGGAAACACCATATATTTT. This codes for CAWSDKIQGLPGNTIYF.

The J gene is TRBJ2-1, the V gene TRBV6-5, with D maybe TRBD1 (5 bases). V was trimmed by 0 bases and J by 5 bases, leaving 14 bases between them. This CDR3 region has 16 residues. From germline, CDR1 is MNHEY and CDR2 SVGAGI. CDR3 sequence: CASSYSMGLTNNEQFF. The CDR3 nucleotides read TGTGCCAGCAGTTACTCGATGGGGCTCACTAACAATGAGCAGTTCTTC.

The chain recombines TRBV5-5 with TRBJ2-7, with 7 positions matching TRBD1. The CDR3 has 15 residues. V was clipped by 1 base and J by 3 bases; unmatched bases: 7. From germline, CDR1 is SGHKS and CDR2 YYEKEE (reference sequence). This CDR3 is CASSLPTGYGYEQYF. In nucleotides, the CDR3 is TGTGCCAGCAGCTTGCCGACAGGGTATGGCTACGAGCAGTACTTC.

This clone is a singleton in its sample. The rearrangement joins TRBV10-2 to TRBJ1-6; a possible D gene is TRBD1 (6 bases). Trimming cost V 6 bases and J 6 bases, with 12 bases left between them. CDR1 and CDR2 (germline): WSHSY, SAAADI. The CDR3 has 14 residues. Here the CDR3 DNA reads TGCGCCAGCAGGTCAACAGGGCTTAATTCACCCCTCCACTTT. It specifies CASRSTGLNSPLHF.

This clone was recorded a few times. The chain links TRBV2 to TRBJ2-5; D not certain. V dropped 5 bases and J dropped 4 bases, with 8 bases sitting between them. Germline V CDR1 and CDR2: SNHLY, FYNNEI. There are 12 residues in the CDR3. Here the CDR3 DNA reads TGTGCCAGCAGTCCTAATACAGAGACCCAGTACTTC. Translation gives CASSPNTETQYF.

The V and J genes are TRBV6-6 and TRBJ1-1; 7 bases map to TRBD1. This CDR3 is 11 amino acids long. V shed 6 bases and J 10 bases; nucleotides not matched to a gene: 5. Germline V gene data show CDR1 as MNHNY and CDR2 as SVGAGI (reference sequence). Here the CDR3 DNA reads TGTGCCAGCAGGGACAGGTACAGAGCTTTCTTT. Its protein is CASRDRYRAFF.

The V gene is TRBV4-1, the J gene TRBJ2-7, with D perhaps TRBD2 (5 bases). Germline V CDR1 and CDR2: MGHRA, YSYEKL. The CDR3 extends over 15 amino acids. The V end was cut by 3 bases, the J end by 7 bases, with 19 bases between. CDR3 sequence: CASSQYLAETWEQYF. CDR3 in DNA: TGCGCCAGCAGCCAGTACCTAGCCGAGACTTGGGAGCAGTACTTC.

This chain uses TRBV12-5 with TRBJ2-5; the D gene is possibly TRBD2 (5 bases). V was clipped by 3 bases and J by 3 bases, with 8 bases between them. The CDR3 loop spans 13 amino acids. CDR1 is LGHNT, CDR2 FRNRAP, per germline. CDR3 coding DNA: TGTGCTAGTGGTTTTACGACTAAAGAGACCCAGTACTTC. Translation gives CASGFTTKETQYF.

V and J are TRBV5-5 and TRBJ2-7; D is ambiguous. Germline V CDR1 and CDR2: SGHKS, YYEKEE (reference sequence). CDR3 length: 12 residues. V was trimmed by 7 bases and J by 2 bases, leaving 10 bases between them. The CDR3 region has the DNA TGTGCCAGCCGAGGTACCACCTACGAGCAGTACTTC. This codes for CASRGTTYEQYF.

The chain combines TRBV29-1 with TRBJ1-2; a possible D gene is TRBD1 (5 bases). V gave up 4 bases and J gave up 7 bases, with 13 bases separating them. CDR1 is SQVTM and CDR2 is ANQGSEA in the germline V gene. CDR3 size: 12 residues. This CDR3 is CSVGQGIGGYTF. CDR3 sequence (DNA): TGCAGCGTTGGGCAGGGAATCGGTGGCTACACCTTC.

This chain joins TRBV14 and TRBJ2-1; D is unclear. Trimming took 0 bases from V and 9 from J, leaving 12 bases between them. Germline V gene lookup returns CDR1 SGHDN and CDR2 FVKESK. This CDR3 comprises 14 residues. The CDR3 DNA reads as TGTGCCAGCAGCCAAGAGTTTGGGCAAGGTGAGCAGTTCTTC. It codes for CASSQEFGQGEQFF.